The text below deals with one T cell receptor (beta chain). The entry originates in a study of blood T cell repertoires in COVID-19. As for the study in general: Donors in the United States, Italy and Spain gave samples during acute or convalescent COVID-19. Sample material is recorded as cDNA or gDNA derived from T cells, B-cell-depleted T cells, or PBMCs.

Per the original methods: From reference gene primer amplification, estimates of nucleated cell counts were derived. TCRdb's table, derived via immunoSEQ multiplex PCR, lists solely in-frame clones and lacks some. The D gene and trimming were derived from the DNA, and the V and J assignments and clone size from that table. The sample lists under 45,000 clones; 89% were seen once. The V and J ends lost 1 base and 2 bases, in that order; junction bases with no gene match: 4. CDR3 size: 15 residues. CDR1 and CDR2 from the germline V gene are SGHDN and FVKESK. The rearrangement links TRBV14 to TRBJ2-7, with 8 bases aligning to TRBD2. The source of this sequence is a human donor in a cohort sampled during active COVID-19. The sequencing input was peripheral blood. The CDR3 region has the DNA TGTGCCAGCAGCCAAGGTCCAGCGGGGGCCTACGAGCAGTACTTC. Translating gives CASSQGPAGAYEQYF.